Described below is a single TCR beta chain sequence and its context. V trimming: 4 bases; J trimming: 7 bases; junction bases outside the gene matches: 8. The CDR3 has 15 residues. The germline V gene has CDR1 SGHRS and CDR2 YFSETQ. These data are taken from a study of blood T cell repertoires in COVID-19. Study details: T cells, B-cell-depleted T cells, or PBMCs supplied cDNA or gDNA.

Data came from immunoSEQ multiplex PCR; TCRdb stores just in-frame clones and leaves some out. The data show 150,000 to 200,000 clones, 65% to 90% seen once. The sequencing sample was made of peripheral blood. The chain is built from TRBV5-1 and TRBJ1-2, with 12 bases fitting TRBD1. This TCR was recovered from a human donor in a cohort sampled during active COVID-19. CDR3 in DNA: TGCGCCAGCAGCCTGGGACAGGGGGCGGGCGGTGGCTACACCTTC. Protein: CASSLGQGAGGGYTF.